These 28 T cell receptor beta chains originate from one sample sequenced in a study of cytomegalovirus exposure and HLA in healthy donors. The study ran its PCR with 60 Vbeta and 13 Jbeta primers. TCRdb's copy holds only in-frame clones and misses some; the assay was immunoSEQ multiplex PCR. The listing records approximately 140,000 clones. The material sequenced was PBMCs. The source of these receptors is a woman between 45 and 60 years old in good health and CMV-seronegative.

The genes are TRBV7-8 and TRBJ2-5, with D possibly matching TRBD2 (6 bases). V was cut by 5 bases and J by 5 bases, with 15 bases left in between. The length of the CDR3 is 14 residues. Germline CDR1 reads SGHVS; CDR2 reads FQNEAQ. The CDR3 DNA sequence: TGTGCCAGCAGCCATGGGGCAGGGAGGGAGACCCAGTACTTC. This translates into CASSHGAGRETQYF. The full variable domain, completed using reference TRBV7-8 and TRBJ2-5, is GAGVSQSPRYKVAKRGQDVALRCDPISGHVSLFWYQQALGQGPEFLTYFQNEAQLDKSGLPSDRFFAERPEGSVSTLKIQRTQQEDSAVYLCASSHGAGRETQYFGPGTRLLVL.

The V call is TRBV7-9, the J call TRBJ1-5; TRBD1 might be the D (6 bases). This CDR3 is 15 amino acids long. CDR1 is SEHNR and CDR2 is FQNEAQ in the germline V gene (reference sequence). Trimming removed 5 bases from V and 2 bases from J, with 13 bases in between. The CDR3 spells CASSPTGPGNQPQHF. CDR3 coding DNA: TGTGCCAGCAGCCCAACAGGGCCAGGCAATCAGCCCCAGCATTTT.

The rearrangement joins TRBV13 to TRBJ2-5, with 9 bases lining up with TRBD2. Germline V gene data show CDR1 as PRHDT and CDR2 as FYEKMQ (reference sequence). This CDR3 contains 15 residues. With V trimmed by 1 base and J by 2 bases, 2 bases remained unmatched. Here the CDR3 DNA reads TGTGCCAGCAGCTTAGCTACTAGCGGGCAAGAGACCCAGTACTTC. This encodes CASSLATSGQETQYF.

The rearrangement uses TRBV6-1 and TRBJ1-1; no clear D. The CDR3 consists of 17 residues. In germline, CDR1 is MNHNS, CDR2 SASEGT. Trimming took 4 bases from V and 0 from J, leaving 18 bases between them. The CDR3 nucleotides read TGTGCCAGCAGTGCCATCGGGCGGGGAACAGTGAACACTGAAGCTTTCTTT. This translates into CASSAIGRGTVNTEAFF.

The J gene is TRBJ2-1, the V gene TRBV30, with D uncertain. This CDR3 contains 11 residues. The germline CDR1 and CDR2 sequences are GTSNPN and SVGIG (reference sequence). V lost 1 base and J lost 10, with 8 bases in between. CDR3 DNA: TGTGCCTGGAGTGCCGGGTGCGAGCAGTTCTTC. This codes for CAWSAGCEQFF.

This chain links TRBV7-3 with TRBJ2-1; 15 nucleotides line up with TRBD2. The trim removed 5 bases at V and 7 bases at J, leaving 9 bases unmatched. The CDR3 loop spans 17 amino acids. Germline CDR1 and CDR2: SGHTA and FQGTGA. CDR3 residues: CASSPRTSGGARNEQFF. DNA of the CDR3: TGTGCCAGCAGCCCGAGGACTAGCGGGGGGGCCAGAAATGAGCAGTTCTTC.

This rearrangement joins TRBV2 to TRBJ2-1; a weak D match, TRBD2 (6 bases). This CDR3 contains 14 residues. Germline values: CDR1 SNHLY, CDR2 FYNNEI. V was cut by 5 bases and J by 3 bases, with 11 bases left in between. CDR3 nucleotides: TGTGCCAGCAGTCGGCGGAGGGACTACAATGAGCAGTTCTTC. As protein: CASSRRRDYNEQFF.

The V and J genes are TRBV5-4 and TRBJ2-7, with 11 bases that match TRBD1. Germline-derived CDR1 and CDR2 are SGHNT and YYREEE (reference sequence). V lost 6 bases and J lost 2; bases outside the gene matches: 7. The CDR3 is made up of 15 amino acids. CDR3 protein: CASTQQDRGPYEQYF. Written as DNA, the CDR3 is TGTGCCAGCACCCAACAGGACAGGGGGCCCTACGAGCAGTACTTC. The variable domain in full, with the rest retrieved from reference TRBV5-4 and TRBJ2-7, is ETGVTQSPTHLIKTRGQQVTLRCSSQSGHNTVSWYQQALGQGPQFIFQYYREEENGRGNFPPRFSGLQFPNYSSELNVNALELDDSALYLCASTQQDRGPYEQYFGPGTRLTVT.

The CDR3: CASSLYHGGYEQYF. The CDR3 nucleotides read TGCGCCAGCAGCCTATATCACGGGGGTTACGAGCAGTACTTC. V and J are TRBV4-1 and TRBJ2-7; D perhaps matches TRBD2 (6 bases). Germline CDR1 is MGHRA and CDR2 is YSYEKL. The CDR3 spans 14 residues. Trimming shortened V by 4 bases and J by 4 bases, and 14 bases separated the two germline ends.

This rearrangement joins TRBV6-5 to TRBJ2-3; D gene uncertain. The CDR3 is 15 amino acids. V was pared by 5 bases and J by 6 bases, with 18 bases between. Germline V gives CDR1 MNHEY, CDR2 SVGAGI. The CDR3 region is CASSPSRISLDTQYF. The CDR3 DNA reads TGTGCCAGCAGTCCCTCGCGGATTTCGTTGGATACGCAGTATTTT.

The V and J genes are TRBV7-8 and TRBJ1-2; 10 nucleotides align to TRBD1. This CDR3 has 19 residues. The ends lost 5 bases at V and 2 bases at J; junction bases unmatched: 17. CDR1 is SGHVS and CDR2 is FQNEAQ in the germline V gene. Written as DNA, the CDR3 is TGTGCCAGCAGCCTCTTAAGAATTTTGACAGGGGGCGTAAACTATGGCTACACCTTC. Its protein is CASSLLRILTGGVNYGYTF.

The chain recombines TRBV4-3 with TRBJ2-7, with 11 bases aligning to TRBD2. CDR1 LGHNA and CDR2 YSLEER come from the germline V gene. The ends lost 4 bases at V and 1 base at J; junction bases unmatched: 9. The length of the CDR3 is 17 residues. DNA of the CDR3: TGCGCCAGCAGCCGGGGGGGCGGGACTAGCGGTTCCTACGAGCAGTACTTC. Amino acids: CASSRGGGTSGSYEQYF.

The V gene is TRBV6-6, the J gene TRBJ2-1, with TRBD2 matching over 8 bases. In germline, CDR1 is MNHNY, CDR2 SVGAGI (reference sequence). V shed 2 bases and J 7 bases; nucleotides not matched to a gene: 7. This CDR3 comprises 15 residues. CDR3 loop: CASSYRAGVGNEQFF. The CDR3 nucleotides read TGTGCCAGCAGTTACCGAGCGGGAGTAGGGAATGAGCAGTTCTTC.

The V call is TRBV4-3, the J call TRBJ2-2; TRBD2 matches at 10 bases. Germline trimming cut 2 bases from V and 3 bases from J; bases unmatched to any gene: 0. The CDR3 has 15 residues. The V gene's germline CDR1 is LGHNA and CDR2 YSLEER. The CDR3 protein is CASSQLAGDTGELFF. CDR3 DNA: TGCGCCAGCAGCCAACTAGCGGGGGACACCGGGGAGCTGTTTTTT.

The J gene is TRBJ2-5, the V gene TRBV5-1; D is unresolved. Germline CDR1 is SGHRS and CDR2 is YFSETQ. This CDR3 spans 13 amino acids. Trimming removed 0 bases at V and 1 base at J, with 4 bases between. The CDR3 sequence is CASSLVSQETQYF. The CDR3 region has the DNA TGCGCCAGCAGCTTGGTTAGCCAAGAGACCCAGTACTTC.

This chain links TRBV2 with TRBJ1-5, with TRBD1 as a possible D gene (5 bases). The CDR3 contains 14 residues. CDR1 and CDR2 (germline): SNHLY, FYNNEI. The ends were cut back, 6 bases at V and 1 base at J, with 10 bases in the middle. CDR3: CASSRGGSNQPQHF. The CDR3 nucleotides are TGTGCCAGCAGCCGGGGGGGGAGCAATCAGCCCCAGCATTTT.

The CDR3 nucleotides are TGTGCCAGCAGTTTATCGGGCAACGCGGGGAGGGGGGCCTACGAGCAGTACTTC. Amino acids: CASSLSGNAGRGAYEQYF. V usage is TRBV27 and J usage is TRBJ2-7; tentative D call: TRBD2 (7 bases). Germline-derived CDR1 and CDR2 are MNHEY and SMNVEV (reference sequence). Trimming removed 0 bases at V and 2 bases at J, with 20 bases between. The CDR3 covers 18 residues.

The V gene is TRBV5-1, the J gene TRBJ2-5, with a weak D call TRBD1 (6 bases). The CDR3 spans 16 residues. Germline CDR1 and CDR2: SGHRS and YFSETQ. V lost 4 bases, J lost 5 bases, and 21 bases lay in between. The CDR3 region is CASSVQGDKMWETQYF. In DNA form, the CDR3 reads TGCGCCAGCAGCGTACAGGGTGATAAGATGTGGGAGACCCAGTACTTC.

The J gene is TRBJ1-1, the V gene TRBV5-6, with D perhaps matching TRBD1 (6 bases). The CDR3 runs 15 residues. Germline V gene sequence: CDR1 SGHDT, CDR2 YYEEEE. V lost 3 bases, J lost 6 bases, and 18 bases lay in between. CDR3 nucleotide sequence: TGTGCCAGCAGCTCCTTACAGGGTTTTTCTGCTGAAGCTTTCTTT. This encodes CASSSLQGFSAEAFF.

The V call is TRBV5-1, the J call TRBJ1-1, with 8 bases matching TRBD1. The CDR3 sequence is 16 residues long. Germline V gene lookup returns CDR1 SGHRS and CDR2 YFSETQ. V lost 0 bases to trimming and J lost 0 bases; unmatched junction nucleotides: 4. CDR3 nucleotides: TGCGCCAGCAGCTTGGACAGGGGGACCATGAACACTGAAGCTTTCTTT. Amino acids: CASSLDRGTMNTEAFF.

V and J are TRBV2 and TRBJ2-5; D is possibly TRBD1 (6 bases). Germline V CDR1 and CDR2: SNHLY, FYNNEI. Trimming took 2 bases from V and 3 from J, leaving 10 bases between them. CDR3 length: 14 amino acids. In nucleotides, the CDR3 is TGTGCCAGCAGTGAACGGGACACGGAAGAGACCCAGTACTTC. It encodes CASSERDTEETQYF.

The J gene is TRBJ1-3, the V gene TRBV2; D unresolved. This CDR3 has 13 amino acids. Germline CDR1 SNHLY, CDR2 FYNNEI. V was pared by 4 bases and J by 4 bases, with 8 bases between. CDR3 DNA sequence: TGTGCCAGCAGTGGAGGGCTCGGAAACACCATATATTTT. As protein: CASSGGLGNTIYF.

This chain connects TRBV6-1 to TRBJ1-5; perhaps TRBD1 as D (5 bases). The CDR3 has 15 residues. The ends were cut back, 2 bases at V and 6 bases at J, with 14 bases in the middle. CDR1 is MNHNS and CDR2 is SASEGT in the germline V gene. The CDR3 DNA reads as TGTGCCAGCAGTGAATCGTCTAGGGGTAGTCAGCCCCAGCATTTT. It specifies CASSESSRGSQPQHF.

The CDR3 DNA reads as TGCGCCAGCAGCGCCAAACTAGCGGGAGAGGAGACCCAGTACTTC. Translating it yields CASSAKLAGEETQYF. The V call is TRBV5-1, the J call TRBJ2-5, with 11 bases fitting TRBD2. Germline trimming cut 4 bases from V and 5 bases from J; bases unmatched to any gene: 7. Germline CDR1 reads SGHRS; CDR2 reads YFSETQ. The CDR3 spans 15 residues. The full variable domain, with the rest looked up from reference TRBV5-1 and TRBJ2-5, is KAGVTQTPRYLIKTRGQQVTLSCSPISGHRSVSWYQQTPGQGLQFLFEYFSETQRNKGNFPGRFSGRQFSNSRSEMNVSTLELGDSALYLCASSAKLAGEETQYFGPGTRLLVL.

The chain has TRBV4-1 and TRBJ1-5; D is possibly TRBD1 (6 bases). The CDR3 runs to 16 residues. V was pared by 0 bases and J by 6 bases, with 15 bases between. Germline lookup yields CDR1 MGHRA and CDR2 YSYEKL. The chain's CDR3 is CASSQDPSGVGQPQHF. The CDR3 DNA is TGCGCCAGCAGCCAAGACCCCTCAGGGGTGGGTCAGCCCCAGCATTTT.

This chain links TRBV28 with TRBJ1-1; 7 nucleotides match TRBD1. The CDR3 runs 15 residues. V shed 5 bases, J shed 1 base, and the junction held 7 bases outside the gene matches. Germline CDR1 MDHEN, CDR2 SYDVKM. The DNA of the CDR3 is TGTGCCAGCAGTCGGCCAGGGACAGCGAACACTGAAGCTTTCTTT. Protein product: CASSRPGTANTEAFF.

This chain connects TRBV7-7 to TRBJ2-1; 7 nucleotides agree with TRBD2. Per the germline V gene, CDR1 is SSHAT and CDR2 is FNYEAQ (reference sequence). The CDR3 spans 16 residues. V lost 5 bases and J lost 7; bases outside the gene matches: 14. CDR3 region: CASSPYIKREGNEQFF. The CDR3 region has the DNA TGTGCCAGCAGCCCCTACATCAAGCGGGAAGGGAATGAGCAGTTCTTC.

The chain links TRBV7-6 to TRBJ1-2; 9 positions match TRBD1. The germline V gene has CDR1 SGHVS and CDR2 FNYEAQ. J was trimmed by 2 bases and V by 4 bases; bases with no gene match: 8. The CDR3 spans 16 residues. CDR3 amino acids: CASSYQAGTGNYGYTF. In DNA form, the CDR3 reads TGTGCCAGCAGCTATCAGGCAGGGACAGGGAACTATGGCTACACCTTC.